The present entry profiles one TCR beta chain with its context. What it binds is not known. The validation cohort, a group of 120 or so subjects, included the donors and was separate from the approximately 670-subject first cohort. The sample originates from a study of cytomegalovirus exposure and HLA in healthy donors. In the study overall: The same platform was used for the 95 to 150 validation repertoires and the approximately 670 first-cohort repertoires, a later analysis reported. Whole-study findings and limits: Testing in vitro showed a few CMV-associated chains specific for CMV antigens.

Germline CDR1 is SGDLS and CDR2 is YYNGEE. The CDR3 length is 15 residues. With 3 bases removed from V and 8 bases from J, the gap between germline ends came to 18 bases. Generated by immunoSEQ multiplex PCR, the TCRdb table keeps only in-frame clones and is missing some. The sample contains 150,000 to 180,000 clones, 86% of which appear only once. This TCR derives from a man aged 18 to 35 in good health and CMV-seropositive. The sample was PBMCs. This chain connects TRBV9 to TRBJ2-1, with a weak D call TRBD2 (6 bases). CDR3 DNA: TGTGCCAGCAGCGCCCGGGACTCCCCTACGGATGAGCAGTTCTTC. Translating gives CASSARDSPTDEQFF. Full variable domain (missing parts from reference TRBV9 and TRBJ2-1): DSGVTQTPKHLITATGQRVTLRCSPRSGDLSVYWYQQSLDQGLQFLIQYYNGEERAKGNILERFSAQQFPDLHSELNLSSLELGDSALYFCASSARDSPTDEQFFGPGTRLTVL.